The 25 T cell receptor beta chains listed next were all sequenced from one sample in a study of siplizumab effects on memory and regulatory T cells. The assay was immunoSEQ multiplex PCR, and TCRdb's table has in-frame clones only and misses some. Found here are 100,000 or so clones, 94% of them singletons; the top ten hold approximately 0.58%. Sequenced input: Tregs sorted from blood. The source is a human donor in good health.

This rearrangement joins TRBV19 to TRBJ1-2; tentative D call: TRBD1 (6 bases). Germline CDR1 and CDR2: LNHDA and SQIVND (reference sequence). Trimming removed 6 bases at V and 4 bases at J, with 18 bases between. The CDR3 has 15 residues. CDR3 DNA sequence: TGTGCCAGTAGAGAGGACCCCAGGGGCTCCTATGGCTACACCTTC. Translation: CASREDPRGSYGYTF.

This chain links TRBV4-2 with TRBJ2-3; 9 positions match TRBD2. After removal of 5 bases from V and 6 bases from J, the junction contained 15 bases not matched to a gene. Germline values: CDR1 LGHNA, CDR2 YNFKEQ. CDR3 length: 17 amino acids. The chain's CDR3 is CASSDTGAGGPRDTQYF. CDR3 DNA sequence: TGTGCCAGCAGCGACACCGGGGCGGGAGGGCCTCGGGATACGCAGTATTTT.

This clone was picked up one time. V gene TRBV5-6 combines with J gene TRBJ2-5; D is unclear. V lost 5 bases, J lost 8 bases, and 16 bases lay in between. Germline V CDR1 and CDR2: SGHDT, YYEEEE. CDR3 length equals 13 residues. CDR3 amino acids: CASSPLSPVTQYF. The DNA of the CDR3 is TGTGCCAGCAGTCCACTATCTCCCGTAACCCAGTACTTC.

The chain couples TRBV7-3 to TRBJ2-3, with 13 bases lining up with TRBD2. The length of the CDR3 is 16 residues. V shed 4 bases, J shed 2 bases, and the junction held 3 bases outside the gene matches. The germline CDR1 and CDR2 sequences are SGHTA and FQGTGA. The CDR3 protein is CASSSGLAGVTDTQYF. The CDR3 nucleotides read TGTGCCAGCAGCTCAGGACTAGCGGGAGTCACAGATACGCAGTATTTT.

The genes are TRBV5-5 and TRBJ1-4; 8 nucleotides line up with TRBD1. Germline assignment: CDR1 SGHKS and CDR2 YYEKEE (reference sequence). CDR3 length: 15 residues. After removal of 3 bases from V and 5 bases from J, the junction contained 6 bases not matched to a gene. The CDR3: CASSSTQGGNEKLFF. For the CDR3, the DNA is TGTGCCAGCAGCTCTACACAGGGGGGAAATGAAAAACTGTTTTTT.

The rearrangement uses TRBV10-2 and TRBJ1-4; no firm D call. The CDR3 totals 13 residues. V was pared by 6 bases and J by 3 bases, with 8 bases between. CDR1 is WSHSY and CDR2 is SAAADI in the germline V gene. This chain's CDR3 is CASRASANEKLFF. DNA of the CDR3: TGCGCCAGCAGGGCGTCGGCTAATGAAAAACTGTTTTTT.

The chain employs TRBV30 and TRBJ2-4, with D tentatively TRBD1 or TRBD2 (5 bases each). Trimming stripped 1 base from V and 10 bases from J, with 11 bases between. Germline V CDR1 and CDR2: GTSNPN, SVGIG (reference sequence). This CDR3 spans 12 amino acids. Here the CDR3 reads CAWSAGGRIQYF. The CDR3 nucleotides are TGTGCCTGGAGTGCTGGGGGACGGATTCAGTACTTC.

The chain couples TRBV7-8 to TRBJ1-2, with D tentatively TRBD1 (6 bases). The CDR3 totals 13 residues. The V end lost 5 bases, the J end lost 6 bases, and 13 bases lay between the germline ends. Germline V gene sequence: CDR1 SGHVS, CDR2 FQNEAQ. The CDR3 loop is CASSPRPGDGYTF. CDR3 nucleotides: TGTGCCAGCAGCCCCCGGCCAGGGGATGGCTACACCTTC.

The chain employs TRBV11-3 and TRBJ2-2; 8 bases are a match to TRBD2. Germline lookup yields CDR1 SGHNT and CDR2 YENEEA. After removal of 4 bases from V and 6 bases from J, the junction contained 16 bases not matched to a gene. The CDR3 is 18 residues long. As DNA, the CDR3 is TGTGCCAGCAGCTGGAGCGGGAGTTCGGGTTTATTTGCCGGGGAGCTGTTTTTT. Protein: CASSWSGSSGLFAGELFF.

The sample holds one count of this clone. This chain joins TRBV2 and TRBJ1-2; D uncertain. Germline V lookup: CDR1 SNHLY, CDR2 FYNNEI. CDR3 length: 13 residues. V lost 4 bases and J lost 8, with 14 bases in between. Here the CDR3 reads CASSGWGKTGYTF. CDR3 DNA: TGTGCCAGCAGTGGATGGGGTAAAACAGGCTACACCTTC.

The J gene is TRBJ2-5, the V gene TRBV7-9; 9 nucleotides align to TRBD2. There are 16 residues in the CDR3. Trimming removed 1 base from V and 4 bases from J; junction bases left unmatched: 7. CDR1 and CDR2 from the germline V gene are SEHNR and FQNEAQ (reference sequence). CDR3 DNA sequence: TGTGCCAGCAGCTTAGTTGGTAGCGGGAGACGAGAGACCCAGTACTTC. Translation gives CASSLVGSGRRETQYF.

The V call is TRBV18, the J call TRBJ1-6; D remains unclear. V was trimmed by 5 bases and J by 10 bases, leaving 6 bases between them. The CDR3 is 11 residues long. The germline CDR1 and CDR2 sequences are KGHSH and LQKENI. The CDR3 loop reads CASSNGSPLHF. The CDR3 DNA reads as TGTGCCAGCTCAAACGGGTCACCCCTCCACTTT.

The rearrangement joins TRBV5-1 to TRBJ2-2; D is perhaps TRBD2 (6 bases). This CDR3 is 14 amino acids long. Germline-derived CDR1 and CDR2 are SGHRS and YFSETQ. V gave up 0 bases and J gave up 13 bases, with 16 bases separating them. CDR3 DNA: TGCGCCAGCAGCTTGGATCCTTGGGGGGTCGGGCTGTTTTTT. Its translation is CASSLDPWGVGLFF.

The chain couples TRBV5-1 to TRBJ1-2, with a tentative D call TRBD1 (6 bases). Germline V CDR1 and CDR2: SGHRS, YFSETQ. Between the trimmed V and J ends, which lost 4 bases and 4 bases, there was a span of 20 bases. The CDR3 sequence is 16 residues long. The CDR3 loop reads CASSINPGQTRYGYTF. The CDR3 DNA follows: TGCGCCAGCAGCATCAACCCCGGACAGACCCGCTATGGCTACACCTTC.

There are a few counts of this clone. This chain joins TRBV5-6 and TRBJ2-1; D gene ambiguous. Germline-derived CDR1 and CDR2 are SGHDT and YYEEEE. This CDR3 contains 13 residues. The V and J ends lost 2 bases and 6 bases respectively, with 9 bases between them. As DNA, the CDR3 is TGTGCCAGCAGCTTTGGACGGAGCAATGAGCAGTTCTTC. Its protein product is CASSFGRSNEQFF.

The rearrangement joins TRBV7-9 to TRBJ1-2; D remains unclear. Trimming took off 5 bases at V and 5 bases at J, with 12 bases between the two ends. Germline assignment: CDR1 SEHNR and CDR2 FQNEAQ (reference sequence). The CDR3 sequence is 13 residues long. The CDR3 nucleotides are TGTGCCAGCAGCCCACAGCTGATATATGGCTACACCTTC. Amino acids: CASSPQLIYGYTF.

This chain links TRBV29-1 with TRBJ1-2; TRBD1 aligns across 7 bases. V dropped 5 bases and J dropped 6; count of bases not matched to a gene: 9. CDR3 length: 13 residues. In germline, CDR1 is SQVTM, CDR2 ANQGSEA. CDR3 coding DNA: TGCAGCGTTTCCGCGGACAGGCGGGATGGCTACACCTTC. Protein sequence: CSVSADRRDGYTF.

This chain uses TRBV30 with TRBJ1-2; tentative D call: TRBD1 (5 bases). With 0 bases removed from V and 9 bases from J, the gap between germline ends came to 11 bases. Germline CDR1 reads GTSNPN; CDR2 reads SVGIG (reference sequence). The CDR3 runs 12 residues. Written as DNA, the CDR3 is TGTGCCTGGAGTGTAGCGGGGGAGAGCTACACCTTC. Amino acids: CAWSVAGESYTF.

CDR3 DNA sequence: TGCGCCAGCAGCTTGACAGGGTCTGGAAACACCATATATTTT. It specifies CASSLTGSGNTIYF. The rearrangement links TRBV5-1 to TRBJ1-3, with D perhaps matching TRBD1 (6 bases). CDR3 size: 14 residues. The germline CDR1 and CDR2 sequences are SGHRS and YFSETQ. Trimming removed 1 base from V and 1 base from J, with 6 bases in between.

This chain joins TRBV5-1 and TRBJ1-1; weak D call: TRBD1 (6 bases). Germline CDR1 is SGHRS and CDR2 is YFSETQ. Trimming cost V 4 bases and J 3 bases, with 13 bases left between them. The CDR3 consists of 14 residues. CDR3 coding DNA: TGCGCCAGCAGCCCGCACAGGGCCGACACTGAAGCTTTCTTT. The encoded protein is CASSPHRADTEAFF.

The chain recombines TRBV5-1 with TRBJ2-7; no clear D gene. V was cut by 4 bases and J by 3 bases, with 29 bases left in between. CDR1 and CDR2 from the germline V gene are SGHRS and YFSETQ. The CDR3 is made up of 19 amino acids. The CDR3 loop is CASSAVPHPLLRAGYEQYF. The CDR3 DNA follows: TGCGCCAGCAGCGCCGTGCCTCACCCCCTACTACGAGCCGGCTACGAGCAGTACTTC.

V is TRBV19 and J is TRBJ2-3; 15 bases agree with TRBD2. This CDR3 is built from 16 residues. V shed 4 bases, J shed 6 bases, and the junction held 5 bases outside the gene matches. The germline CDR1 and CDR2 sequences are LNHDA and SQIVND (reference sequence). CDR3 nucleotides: TGTGCCAGTAGTACCGGGACTAGCGGGAGGTTTGATACGCAGTATTTT. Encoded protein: CASSTGTSGRFDTQYF. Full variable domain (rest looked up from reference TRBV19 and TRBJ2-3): DGGITQSPKYLFRKEGQNVTLSCEQNLNHDAMYWYRQDPGQGLRLIYYSQIVNDFQKGDIAEGYSVSREKKESFPLTVTSAQKNPTAFYLCASSTGTSGRFDTQYFGPGTRLTVL.

CDR3 loop: CASSRGTSVNQPQHF. The CDR3 DNA reads TGTGCCAGTAGTAGGGGGACTTCTGTCAATCAGCCCCAGCATTTT. This chain joins TRBV19 and TRBJ1-5; TRBD1 is a possible D gene (5 bases). The germline CDR1 and CDR2 sequences are LNHDA and SQIVND (reference sequence). Trimming cost V 4 bases and J 3 bases, with 13 bases left between them. CDR3 length: 15 residues.

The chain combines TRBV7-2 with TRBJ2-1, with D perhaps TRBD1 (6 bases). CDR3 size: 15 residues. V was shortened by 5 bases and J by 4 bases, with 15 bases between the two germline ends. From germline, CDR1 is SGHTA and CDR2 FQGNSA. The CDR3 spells CASSRGQFQYNEQFF. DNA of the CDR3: TGTGCCAGCAGCCGAGGACAGTTCCAATACAATGAGCAGTTCTTC. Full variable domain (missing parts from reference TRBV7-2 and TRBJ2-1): GAGVSQSPSNKVTEKGKDVELRCDPISGHTALYWYRQSLGQGLEFLIYFQGNSAPDKSGLPSDRFSAERTGGSVSTLTIQRTQQEDSAVYLCASSRGQFQYNEQFFGPGTRLTVL.

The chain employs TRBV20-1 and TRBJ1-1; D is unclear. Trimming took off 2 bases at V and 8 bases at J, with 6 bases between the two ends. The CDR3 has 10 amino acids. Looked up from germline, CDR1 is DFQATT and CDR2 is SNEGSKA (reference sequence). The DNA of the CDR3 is TGCAGTGCTAGATTGGGGGAAGCTTTCTTT. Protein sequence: CSARLGEAFF.